This TCR beta chain stems from a study of shared clonotypes between healthy human individuals. After removal of 6 bases from V and 4 bases from J, the junction contained 5 bases not matched to a gene. The CDR3 totals 13 residues. Germline V gene data show CDR1 as MDHEN and CDR2 as SYDVKM. Sequenced by immunoSEQ multiplex PCR; TCRdb stores in-frame clones only, minus some. This table has 2,500,000 or so clones, roughly 90% appearing once. The chain combines TRBV28 with TRBJ1-2, with TRBD1 identical over 7 bases. The TCR comes from a man aged 18 to 35 in good health. Some clones in this sample may be carry-over from other donors' samples. The sequenced sample consisted of naive CD4+ T cells from PBMCs. The subset denotes: CD45RA+ positively selected. CDR3 protein: CASRATGRYGYTF. The CDR3 DNA sequence: TGTGCCAGCAGAGCGACAGGGCGCTATGGCTACACCTTC.